The TCR beta chain described here comes from a study of blood T cells in healthy people across ages. General study points: Estimates of diversity drawn from one million T cells were considered underestimates. Getting older went along with TCR beta diversity per million T cells dropping roughly linearly. When set beside aged donors, long-lived donors presented more naive CD4+ cells and higher diversity.

The CDR3 extends over 13 amino acids. Between the trimmed V and J ends, which lost 4 bases and 4 bases, there was a span of 10 bases. Germline loops: CDR1 LNHDA, CDR2 SQIVND (reference sequence). This clonotype was seen a few times. Its antigen is not identified. The use of a sample-barcoded 5' primer and a J-beta primer mix characterized a second PCR of roughly 7 to 11 cycles. TCRdb reanalysed the 5' RACE reads using MiXCR and keeps one entry per CDR3 protein. The sample lists 1.8 million or so distinct CDR3 sequences, about 39% occurring once. Healthy Caucasian individuals from Russia aged about 6 to 90 served as donors.

The sample consisted of blood. The TCR originated in a human donor in good health. The rearrangement uses TRBV19 and TRBJ1-2, with D maybe TRBD1 (5 bases). The CDR3 reads CASSRGGSYGYTF. CDR3 DNA sequence: TGTGCCAGTAGTAGGGGCGGAAGCTATGGCTACACCTTC.